The present T cell receptor beta chain was sequenced within a study of T cell responses to AZD1222 COVID-19 vaccine. The trim removed 4 bases at V and 0 bases at J, leaving 4 bases unmatched. The CDR3 runs 15 residues. Germline loops: CDR1 LGHDT, CDR2 YNNKEL (reference sequence). The repertoire was sequenced with immunoSEQ multiplex PCR; TCRdb's copy has only in-frame clones and lacks some. The data hold 100,000 or so clones, with just over 85% observed a single time. Regarding the study as a whole: Repertoires were collected only later (after the peak T cell response had occurred). Spike-specific TCR breadth and depth went up after people got two AZD1222 doses. Dominant CD4 TCR responses targeted spike regions 160-218 and 743-854. Donors were chiefly white British, with a greater number of females, and clonal diversity was perhaps underestimated.

A word on this clone: Its specificity is not known.

The sequencing used peripheral blood, collected on day 0 of AZD1222 vaccination. This TCR derives from an adult in good health. This chain uses TRBV3-1 (or the pseudogene TRBV3-2) with TRBJ2-3, with TRBD2 matching 7 bases. This CDR3 is CASSRGRTSTDTQYF. The DNA of the CDR3 is TGTGCCAGCAGCCGCGGGAGAACCAGCACAGATACGCAGTATTTT.